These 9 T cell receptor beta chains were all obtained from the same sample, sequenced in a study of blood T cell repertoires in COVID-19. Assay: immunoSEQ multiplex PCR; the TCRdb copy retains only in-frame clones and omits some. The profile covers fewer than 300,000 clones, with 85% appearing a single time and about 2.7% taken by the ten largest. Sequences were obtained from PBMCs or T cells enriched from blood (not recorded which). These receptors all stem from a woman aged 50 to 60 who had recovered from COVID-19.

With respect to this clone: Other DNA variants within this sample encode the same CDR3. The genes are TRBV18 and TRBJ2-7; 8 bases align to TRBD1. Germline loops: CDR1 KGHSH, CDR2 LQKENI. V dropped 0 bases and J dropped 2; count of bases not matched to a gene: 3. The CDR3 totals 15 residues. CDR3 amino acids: CASSPPGQGAYEQYF. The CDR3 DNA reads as TGTGCCAGCTCACCACCAGGACAGGGTGCCTACGAGCAGTACTTC. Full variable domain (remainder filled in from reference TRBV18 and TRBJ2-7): NAGVMQNPRHLVRRRGQEARLRCSPMKGHSHVYWYRQLPEEGLKFMVYLQKENIIDESGMPKERFSAEFPKEGPSILRIQQVVRGDSAAYFCASSPPGQGAYEQYFGPGTRLTVT.

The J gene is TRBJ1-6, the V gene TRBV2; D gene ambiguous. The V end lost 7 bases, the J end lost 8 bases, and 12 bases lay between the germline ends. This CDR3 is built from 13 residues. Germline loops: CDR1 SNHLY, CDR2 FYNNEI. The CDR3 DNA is TGTGCCAGCATAAGCGAGACTGATTCACCCCTCCACTTT. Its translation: CASISETDSPLHF.

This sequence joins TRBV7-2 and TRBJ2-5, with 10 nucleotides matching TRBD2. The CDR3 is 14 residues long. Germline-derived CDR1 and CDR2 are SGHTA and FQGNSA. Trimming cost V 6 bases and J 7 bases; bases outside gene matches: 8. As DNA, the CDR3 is TGTGCCAGCAGAACTAGCGGGGCCATCGGGACCCAGTACTTC. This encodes CASRTSGAIGTQYF. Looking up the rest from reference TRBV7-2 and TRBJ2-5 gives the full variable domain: GAGVSQSPSNKVTEKGKDVELRCDPISGHTALYWYRQSLGQGLEFLIYFQGNSAPDKSGLPSDRFSAERTGGSVSTLTIQRTQQEDSAVYLCASRTSGAIGTQYFGPGTRLLVL.

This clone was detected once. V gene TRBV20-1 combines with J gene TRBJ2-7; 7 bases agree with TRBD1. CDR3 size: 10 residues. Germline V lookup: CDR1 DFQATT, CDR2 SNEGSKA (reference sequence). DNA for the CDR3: TGCAGCACAGGGGTGTACGAGCAGTACTTC. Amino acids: CSTGVYEQYF.

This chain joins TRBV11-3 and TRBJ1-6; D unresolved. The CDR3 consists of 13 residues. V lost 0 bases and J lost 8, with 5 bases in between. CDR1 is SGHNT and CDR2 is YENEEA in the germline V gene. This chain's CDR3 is CASSLDGDSPLHF. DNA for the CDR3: TGTGCCAGCAGCTTAGACGGGGATTCACCCCTCCACTTT. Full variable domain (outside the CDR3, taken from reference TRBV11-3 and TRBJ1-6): EAGVVQSPRYKIIEKKQPVAFWCNPISGHNTLYWYLQNLGQGPELLIRYENEEAVDDSQLPKDRFSAERLKGVDSTLKIQPAELGDSAVYLCASSLDGDSPLHFGNGTRLTVT.

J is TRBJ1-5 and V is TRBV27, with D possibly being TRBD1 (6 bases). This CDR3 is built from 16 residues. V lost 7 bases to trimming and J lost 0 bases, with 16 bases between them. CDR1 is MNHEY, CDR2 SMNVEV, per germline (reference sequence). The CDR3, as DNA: TGTGCCAGCAACGCCGGGACACCCCTTAGCAATCAGCCCCAGCATTTT. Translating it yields CASNAGTPLSNQPQHF.

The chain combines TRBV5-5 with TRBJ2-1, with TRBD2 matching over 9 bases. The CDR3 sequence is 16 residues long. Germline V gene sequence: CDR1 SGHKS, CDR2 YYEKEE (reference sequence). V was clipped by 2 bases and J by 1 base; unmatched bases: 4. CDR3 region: CASSLHSGSSYNEQFF. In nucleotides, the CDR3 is TGTGCCAGCAGCTTACATAGCGGGAGTTCCTACAATGAGCAGTTCTTC.

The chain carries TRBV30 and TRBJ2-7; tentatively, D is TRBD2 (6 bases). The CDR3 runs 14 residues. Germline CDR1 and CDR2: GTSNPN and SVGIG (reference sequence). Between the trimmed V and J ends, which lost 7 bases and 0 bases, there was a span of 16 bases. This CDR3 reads CALGRGGTSYEQYF. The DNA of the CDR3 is TGTGCCTTGGGCCGGGGCGGGACCTCCTACGAGCAGTACTTC.

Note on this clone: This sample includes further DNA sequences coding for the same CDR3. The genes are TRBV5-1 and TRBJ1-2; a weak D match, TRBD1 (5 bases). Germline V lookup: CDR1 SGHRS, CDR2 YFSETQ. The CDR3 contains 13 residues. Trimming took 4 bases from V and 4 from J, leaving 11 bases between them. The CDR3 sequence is CASSRDSPYGYTF. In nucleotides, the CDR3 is TGCGCCAGCAGCCGAGACAGCCCCTATGGCTACACCTTC.